This T cell receptor beta chain was profiled in a study of T cell responses to AZD1222 COVID-19 vaccine. For the study at large: Second doses were pooled across both intervals (about 4 or about 12 weeks).

General study findings and limits: Seropositive at baseline were only a handful of AZD1222 recipients. With dominance at 160-218 and 743-854, vaccine-associated CD4 TCRs spanned spike. Females outnumbered males among donors, who were mostly white British; clonal diversity was possibly underestimated.

CDR3 length: 14 amino acids. Trimming at V came to 6 bases and at J to 7 bases, leaving 6 bases not matched to a gene. Germline assignment: CDR1 SGHTA and CDR2 FQGNSA. Note on this clone: Its antigen is as yet unknown.

Assay used: immunoSEQ multiplex PCR; TCRdb lists only in-frame clones, some missing. The sample contains over 65,000 clones, approximately 90% of which appear only once. The chain combines TRBV7-2 with TRBJ1-6; 7 bases align to TRBD1. The sample here was peripheral blood, taken on day 0 of AZD1222 vaccination. The sequence was collected from an adult in good health. The CDR3 bases are TGTGCCAGCAGAACCGGGACAGAAAATTCACCCCTCCACTTT. Translation: CASRTGTENSPLHF.